The entry below gives a single T cell receptor (beta chain) sequence along with its context. Its antigen is as yet unknown. This specimen comes from a study of T cell responses to AZD1222 COVID-19 vaccine. Overall study findings and caveats: Clonal diversity may have been underestimated, and the donors were mostly white British, with more females than males. CD4 TCRs covered the whole spike, strongest at regions 160-218 and 743-854.

Trimming removed 3 bases at V and 3 bases at J, with 12 bases between. This CDR3 is built from 14 residues. CDR1 MNHEY and CDR2 SMNVEV come from the germline V gene (reference sequence). Clones were read by immunoSEQ multiplex PCR, and TCRdb kept only the in-frame ones, dropping some. The table shows approximately 190,000 clones, with roughly 93% occurring only once. The specimen was peripheral blood, collected on day 0 of AZD1222 vaccination. This rearrangement joins TRBV27 to TRBJ2-7; D is ambiguous. The TCR comes from an adult in good health. CDR3 protein: CASSFSLTDYEQYF. In nucleotides, the CDR3 is TGTGCCAGCAGTTTTTCTCTAACCGACTACGAGCAGTACTTC.